The 32 T cell receptor beta chains below come from one sample, sequenced in a study of blood T cells in healthy people across ages. Sample-barcoded 5' priming and a J-beta primer mix drove a second PCR of 7 to 11 cycles. Each CDR3 protein is one row after TCRdb ran MiXCR on the 5' RACE reads. The sample includes around 850,000 distinct CDR3 sequences, roughly 35% of them seen just once. Material for sequencing was blood. Receptor source: a man aged 18-30 years in good health.

Only a few counts were recorded for this clonotype. The chain has TRBV6-5 and TRBJ1-5; 8 positions agree with TRBD1. The CDR3 runs 13 residues. Germline loops: CDR1 MNHEY, CDR2 SVGAGI. Germline trimming cut 5 bases from V and 5 bases from J; bases unmatched to any gene: 2. The CDR3 DNA follows: TGTGCCAGCAGTCAACAGGGGGATCAGCCCCAGCATTTT. Its protein is CASSQQGDQPQHF.

A few counts support this clonotype. The V call is TRBV7-2, the J call TRBJ2-1; TRBD1 matches at 7 bases. The germline V gene has CDR1 SGHTA and CDR2 FQGNSA. V shed 5 bases and J 6 bases; nucleotides not matched to a gene: 10. The CDR3 length is 15 residues. The CDR3 nucleotides are TGTGCCAGCAGCGCAACCGGGACAGCGCTCAATGAGCAGTTCTTC. Amino acids: CASSATGTALNEQFF.

This clonotype was seen only a few times. The chain has TRBV20-1 and TRBJ1-5, with D unresolved. CDR1 and CDR2 (germline): DFQATT, SNEGSKA (reference sequence). This CDR3 region has 12 residues. V lost 6 bases to trimming and J lost 11 bases, with 17 bases between them. CDR3 coding DNA: TGCAGTGCGAAAACCCCATCAGCGACCCAGCATTTT. This sequence encodes CSAKTPSATQHF.

This clonotype has just one count. The V and J genes are TRBV27 and TRBJ2-3; possibly TRBD2 for D (6 bases). CDR1 and CDR2 (germline): MNHEY, SMNVEV (reference sequence). The CDR3 loop spans 13 amino acids. V shed 10 bases and J shed 4 bases, with 15 bases lying between them. The CDR3 region is CANMPGVADTQYF. The CDR3 coding sequence is TGTGCCAACATGCCGGGGGTGGCAGATACGCAGTATTTT.

This clonotype appeared a few times. The chain employs TRBV10-3 and TRBJ2-4; D call uncertain. Germline values: CDR1 ENHRY, CDR2 SYGVKD. The V and J ends lost 2 bases and 5 bases respectively, with 10 bases between them. This CDR3 has 14 amino acids. Here the CDR3 reads CAISEEPVENIQYF. The DNA of the CDR3 is TGTGCCATCAGTGAGGAACCGGTCGAAAACATTCAGTACTTC.

CDR3 DNA sequence: TGTGCCAGCAAGTCGGCTAGCCCGGAACAATACAATGAGCAGTACTTC. Translated: CASKSASPEQYNEQYF. The chain recombines TRBV27 with TRBJ2-5, with D possibly TRBD2 on 5 matching bases. Trimming left V 7 bases short and J 11 bases short, with 29 bases between. Germline CDR1 is MNHEY and CDR2 is SMNVEV (reference sequence). The CDR3 spans 16 residues.

This sequence joins TRBV12-3 or TRBV12-4 and TRBJ1-1, with TRBD1 matching 11 bases. The CDR3 consists of 14 residues. V was clipped by 5 bases and J by 11 bases; unmatched bases: 10. As DNA, the CDR3 is TGTGCCAGCAGTCCCAGGACAGGGGGCGTGGGCGCTTTCTTT. This translates into CASSPRTGGVGAFF.

The chain couples TRBV12-3 or TRBV12-4 to TRBJ2-1; perhaps TRBD1 as D (5 bases). The CDR3 loop spans 14 amino acids. V was clipped by 3 bases and J by 0 bases, with 6 bases between them. CDR3: CASSLDNSYNEQFF. The CDR3 nucleotides are TGTGCCAGCAGTTTGGACAACTCCTACAATGAGCAGTTCTTC.

The chain is built from TRBV7-9 and TRBJ2-7; 8 bases fit TRBD1. In germline, CDR1 is SEHNR, CDR2 FQNEAQ (reference sequence). CDR3 length: 15 amino acids. The trim removed 1 base at V and 0 bases at J, leaving 2 bases unmatched. CDR3 nucleotides: TGTGCCAGCAGCTTAGACAGGGGGGACTCCTACGAGCAGTACTTC. It yields the protein CASSLDRGDSYEQYF.

Comments on this clonotype: A much bigger clone sits one base away, suggesting this may be a read error. J is TRBJ2-1 and V is TRBV29-1, with D uncertain. Trimming took off 0 bases at V and 6 bases at J, with 12 bases between the two ends. The CDR3 is 14 amino acids. CDR1 and CDR2 (germline): SQVTM, ANQGSEA. CDR3 region: CSVEDLWRSNEQFF. The CDR3 DNA sequence: TGCAGCGTTGAAGACCTCTGGCGAAGCAATGAGCAGTTCTTC.

This clonotype was observed at least ten times. The CDR3 loop is CASSATMARGYTF. In DNA form, the CDR3 reads TGCGCCAGCAGCGCTACAATGGCGCGTGGCTACACCTTC. V and J are TRBV5-1 and TRBJ1-2; D not resolved. The germline CDR1 and CDR2 sequences are SGHRS and YFSETQ. This CDR3 comprises 13 residues. Trimming took 4 bases from V and 7 from J, leaving 14 bases between them.

The CDR3 spells CASYSTGTANYGYTF. The CDR3, as DNA: TGTGCCAGCTATTCCACCGGGACAGCGAACTATGGCTACACCTTC. This chain links TRBV28 with TRBJ1-2; 7 nucleotides align to TRBD1. The germline gives CDR1 MDHEN, CDR2 SYDVKM. The V and J ends lost 8 bases and 2 bases, in that order; junction bases with no gene match: 11. There are 15 residues in the CDR3.

A few counts support this clonotype. The rearrangement uses TRBV7-2 and TRBJ1-5; 8 bases align to TRBD1. The CDR3 loop spans 15 amino acids. The junction had 3 bases not matched to a gene; V was cut back by 5 bases and J by 0 bases. Germline values: CDR1 SGHTA, CDR2 FQGNSA. CDR3 sequence (DNA): TGTGCCAGCAGCCCGGGACAGGTTAGCAATCAGCCCCAGCATTTT. Translated, it gives CASSPGQVSNQPQHF.

The V gene is TRBV12-3 or TRBV12-4, the J gene TRBJ2-5; tentatively, D is TRBD2 (6 bases). The V gene lost 3 bases and the J gene lost 5 bases, with 13 bases spanning the gap. The CDR3 runs to 14 residues. CDR3 sequence reads: CASSLMGGRETQYF. CDR3 DNA: TGTGCCAGCAGTTTGATGGGGGGAAGGGAGACCCAGTACTTC.

To note about this clonotype: A clone one base away is much larger, so this may be a read error. The chain carries TRBV4-3 and TRBJ2-7; no reliable D call. V shed 0 bases and J shed 2 bases, with 8 bases lying between them. There are 14 residues in the CDR3. Germline V gene lookup returns CDR1 LGHNA and CDR2 YSLEER. The CDR3 loop reads CASSQDVETYEQYF. In DNA, the CDR3 is TGCGCCAGCAGCCAAGATGTCGAGACCTACGAGCAGTACTTC.

About this clonotype: An end of the junction differs from the germline gene, which may be a read error. This chain joins TRBV4-3 and TRBJ2-3; 10 bases agree with TRBD1. CDR1 LGHNA and CDR2 YSLEER come from the germline V gene. The CDR3 runs to 16 residues. In nucleotides, the CDR3 is TGCGCCGGCAGCCAAGATAGTGGACAGGGGGGGGATACGCAGTATTTT. It specifies CAGSQDSGQGGDTQYF.

The chain carries TRBV3-1 and TRBJ1-1, with D possibly being TRBD1 (5 bases). CDR1 and CDR2 from the germline V gene are LGHDT and YNNKEL (reference sequence). With 2 bases removed from V and 4 bases from J, the gap between germline ends came to 11 bases. CDR3 size: 14 residues. The CDR3 is CASSQSDRLTEAFF. CDR3 nucleotides: TGTGCCAGCAGCCAAAGCGACAGACTCACTGAAGCTTTCTTT.

This clonotype was recorded once. This chain joins TRBV20-1 and TRBJ2-1; weak D call: TRBD2 (6 bases). The CDR3 length is 15 residues. CDR1 is DFQATT, CDR2 SNEGSKA, per germline (reference sequence). The V and J ends lost 3 bases and 0 bases respectively, with 12 bases between them. The CDR3 is CSARRDGRSYNEQFF. For the CDR3, the DNA is TGCAGTGCTAGGCGGGACGGACGCTCCTACAATGAGCAGTTCTTC.

A word on this clonotype: A much more abundant neighbour one base away suggests this may be a read error. The chain couples TRBV28 to TRBJ2-3; possibly TRBD1 or TRBD2 for D (5 bases each). This CDR3 contains 15 residues. Trimming took off 3 bases at V and 1 base at J, with 11 bases between the two ends. CDR1 is MDHEN, CDR2 SYDVKM, per germline. This CDR3 reads CASSFPGPGTDTQYF. In DNA, the CDR3 is TGTGCCAGCAGTTTTCCGGGGCCCGGCACAGATACGCAGTATTTT. Drawing the rest from reference TRBV28 and TRBJ2-3, the complete variable domain is DVKVTQSSRYLVKRTGEKVFLECVQDMDHENMFWYRQDPGLGLRLIYFSYDVKMKEKGDIPEGYSVSREKKERFSLILESASTNQTSMYLCASSFPGPGTDTQYFGPGTRLTVL.

The CDR3: CASSFRDVGRGYTF. CDR3 DNA: TGTGCCAGCAGTTTTCGTGACGTTGGCCGAGGCTACACCTTC. J is TRBJ1-2 and V is TRBV2; no clear D gene. This CDR3 region has 14 residues. Trimming pared 5 bases from V and 8 bases from J, leaving 18 bases between. Germline V CDR1 and CDR2: SNHLY, FYNNEI.

About this clonotype itself: A much larger clone is a single base away; this may be a read error. The chain carries TRBV15 and TRBJ2-3; TRBD1 might be the D (5 bases). The CDR3 has 16 residues. Looked up from germline, CDR1 is LNHNV and CDR2 is YYDKDF (reference sequence). The CDR3 loop is CATSRRARGSTGTQYF. The CDR3, as DNA: TGTGCCACCAGCCGAAGAGCAAGAGGAAGCACAGGTACGCAGTATTTT.

The J gene is TRBJ2-4, the V gene TRBV20-1; 7 positions match TRBD1. The germline V gene has CDR1 DFQATT and CDR2 SNEGSKA (reference sequence). The CDR3 sequence is 14 residues long. With 5 bases clipped from V and 3 bases from J, the junction kept 7 bases outside the gene matches. The CDR3 here is CSAREGAGKNIQYF. DNA for the CDR3: TGCAGTGCTCGCGAGGGGGCCGGCAAAAACATTCAGTACTTC.

The chain uses TRBV27 and TRBJ2-5; D is perhaps TRBD2 (6 bases). The DNA end is more similar to TRBJ2-7, so the J call may be wrong. Germline loops: CDR1 MNHEY, CDR2 SMNVEV (reference sequence). The CDR3 contains 14 residues. CDR3 loop: CASSRERVYREQYF. CDR3 sequence (DNA): TGTGCCAGCAGCCGGGAGAGGGTGTACCGCGAGCAGTACTTC.

Many counts were recorded for this clonotype. The V gene is TRBV10-3, the J gene TRBJ2-7; D possibly corresponds to TRBD1 (5 bases). Germline CDR1 reads ENHRY; CDR2 reads SYGVKD. The CDR3 is 13 residues long. V lost 0 bases to trimming and J lost 2 bases, with 5 bases between them. In DNA, the CDR3 is TGTGCCATCAGTGAGTCGACAGCCTACGAGCAGTACTTC. This translates into CAISESTAYEQYF.

This clonotype was picked up many times. The V and J genes are TRBV2 and TRBJ1-2, with no clear D. The length of the CDR3 is 14 residues. CDR1 is SNHLY, CDR2 FYNNEI, per germline. V lost 7 bases, J lost 2 bases, and 14 bases lay in between. The CDR3 DNA follows: TGTGCCAGCAACGGGGAACGACTAAACTATGGCTACACCTTC. This sequence encodes CASNGERLNYGYTF.

The chain couples TRBV30 to TRBJ2-7; TRBD1 might be the D (6 bases). The CDR3 extends over 12 amino acids. V gave up 3 bases and J gave up 2 bases, with 8 bases separating them. Germline V CDR1 and CDR2: GTSNPN, SVGIG (reference sequence). Here the CDR3 DNA reads TGTGCCTGGAGGGACAGAGCCTACGAGCAGTACTTC. Translated, it gives CAWRDRAYEQYF. The full variable domain, its missing parts supplied by reference TRBV30 and TRBJ2-7, is SQTIHQWPATLVQPVGSPLSLECTVEGTSNPNLYWYRQAAGRGLQLLFYSVGIGQISSEVPQNLSASRPQDRQFILSSKKLLLSDSGFYLCAWRDRAYEQYFGPGTRLTVT.

The gene calls are TRBV10-3 and TRBJ2-7; D unresolved. The germline gives CDR1 ENHRY, CDR2 SYGVKD. This CDR3 is built from 11 residues. Trimming left V 6 bases short and J 9 bases short, with 12 bases between. CDR3 protein: CAISPGAVQYF. CDR3 DNA sequence: TGTGCCATCAGCCCGGGTGCTGTGCAGTACTTC.

This chain's CDR3 is CASTHSGGLTEAFF. The CDR3, as DNA: TGTGCCAGCACCCATTCGGGCGGTCTGACTGAAGCTTTCTTT. The chain carries TRBV12-3 or TRBV12-4 and TRBJ1-1; D unresolved. The V gene lost 7 bases and the J gene lost 5 bases, with 17 bases spanning the gap. The CDR3 is 14 residues long.

The sample holds a few counts of this clonotype. V gene TRBV7-8 combines with J gene TRBJ2-3; 7 bases fit TRBD2. J gave up 3 bases and V 4 bases, and 7 bases lay outside the gene matches. This CDR3 comprises 15 residues. Per the germline V gene, CDR1 is SGHVS and CDR2 is FQNEAQ. The CDR3 here is CASSSISGGTDTQYF. CDR3 coding DNA: TGTGCCAGCAGCTCTATCTCGGGGGGTACAGATACGCAGTATTTT.

The rearrangement links TRBV7-2 to TRBJ2-7; the D is unclear. V lost 4 bases and J 6 bases, leaving 10 bases between the germline ends. The CDR3 contains 12 residues. The germline CDR1 and CDR2 sequences are SGHTA and FQGNSA. The CDR3 DNA follows: TGTGCCAGCAGCTCCGACTTTGGCGAGCAGTACTTC. As protein: CASSSDFGEQYF.

This clonotype has at least ten counts. The chain recombines TRBV27 with TRBJ2-1, with TRBD1 identical over 7 bases. Germline loops: CDR1 MNHEY, CDR2 SMNVEV (reference sequence). Trimming removed 3 bases from V and 7 bases from J; junction bases left unmatched: 9. The CDR3 sequence is 15 residues long. CDR3 protein: CASSLERGRRNEQFF. In nucleotides, the CDR3 is TGTGCCAGCAGTTTGGAAAGGGGGCGTCGGAATGAGCAGTTCTTC.

The chain couples TRBV12-3 or TRBV12-4 to TRBJ2-7; D gene ambiguous. V lost 6 bases, J lost 2 bases, and 20 bases lay in between. The length of the CDR3 is 16 residues. CDR3: CASSQETRGGPYEQYF. The CDR3 nucleotides are TGTGCCAGCAGCCAAGAGACTCGTGGTGGTCCCTACGAGCAGTACTTC.